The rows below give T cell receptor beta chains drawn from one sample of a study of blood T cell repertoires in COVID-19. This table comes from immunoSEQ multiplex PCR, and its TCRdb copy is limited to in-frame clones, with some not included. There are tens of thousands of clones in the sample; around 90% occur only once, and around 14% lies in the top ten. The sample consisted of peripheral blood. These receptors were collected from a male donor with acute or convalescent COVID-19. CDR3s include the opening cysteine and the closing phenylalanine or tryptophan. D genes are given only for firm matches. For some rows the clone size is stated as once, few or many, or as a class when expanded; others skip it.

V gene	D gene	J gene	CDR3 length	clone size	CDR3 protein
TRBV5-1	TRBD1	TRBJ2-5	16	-	CASSSKGTGGSETQYF
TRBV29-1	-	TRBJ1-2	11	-	CSVHSVDGYTF
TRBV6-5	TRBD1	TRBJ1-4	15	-	CASRLGTGPNEKLFF
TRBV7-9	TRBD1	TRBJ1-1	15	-	CASSLYIPDRERAFF
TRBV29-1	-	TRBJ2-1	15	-	CSVEKAGASYNEQFF
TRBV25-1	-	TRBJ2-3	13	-	CASNFQGGDTQYF
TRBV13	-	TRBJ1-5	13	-	CASSLRRGQPQHF
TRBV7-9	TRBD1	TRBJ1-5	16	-	CASSSTGTDSNQPQHF
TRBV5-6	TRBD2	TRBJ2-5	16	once	CASSPTAGLAEETQYF
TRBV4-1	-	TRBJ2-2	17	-	CASSQDWAGTNTGELFF
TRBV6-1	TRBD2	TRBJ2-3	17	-	CASSERGLAGFTDTQYF
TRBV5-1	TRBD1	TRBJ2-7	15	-	CASSLEAGGSYEQYF
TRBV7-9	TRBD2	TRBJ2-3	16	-	CASSLTSGGRGDTQYF
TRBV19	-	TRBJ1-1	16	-	CASSIGGLGKNTEAFF
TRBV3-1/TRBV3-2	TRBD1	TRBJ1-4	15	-	CASSDRDSDNEKLFF
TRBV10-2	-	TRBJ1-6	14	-	CASSEAGQGSPLHF
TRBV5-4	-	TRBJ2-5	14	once	CASSPSVRGETQYF